The rows below give T cell receptor beta chains drawn from one sample of a study of T-cell reconstitution after alpha-beta-depleted transplantation in children. TCRdb recomputed calls from the PCR reads with MiXCR, one row per CDR3 protein. The repertoire holds roughly 400,000 distinct CDR3 sequences, with roughly two fifths as singletons. The specimen comprised PBMCs, sampled before TCRalphabeta/CD19-depleted stem cell transplant. These receptor sequences come from a girl aged 2-10 years with aplastic anemia, due to receive a stem cell transplant. The CDR3 runs from the conserved cysteine through the conserved F or W. Fields, in order: V gene, J gene, clone size, D gene, CDR3 protein, CDR3 DNA. The D gene is left open where the match is weak. Size tells how often a clone was seen (once, few, many) or the class of an expanded clone, and some rows leave it out.

V gene: TRBV7-3
J gene: TRBJ2-5
clone size: NA
D gene: TRBD1
CDR3 protein: CASSHGGQQETQYF
CDR3 DNA: TGTGCCAGCAGCCATGGGGGACAGCAAGAGACCCAGTACTTC

V gene: TRBV5-1
J gene: TRBJ2-1
clone size: NA
D gene: TRBD2
CDR3 protein: CASSLGGGALDEQFF
CDR3 DNA: TGCGCCAGCAGCTTAGGCGGGGGGGCCTTGGATGAGCAGTTCTTC

V gene: TRBV4-1
J gene: TRBJ1-4
clone size: many
D gene: NA
CDR3 protein: CASSQPGASNEKLFF
CDR3 DNA: TGCGCCAGCAGCCAGCCCGGGGCTAGTAATGAAAAACTGTTTTTT

V gene: TRBV10-3
J gene: TRBJ2-1
clone size: NA
D gene: NA
CDR3 protein: CAISESRGYSSYNEQFF
CDR3 DNA: TGTGCCATCAGTGAGTCCAGGGGATATAGCTCCTACAATGAGCAGTTCTTC

V gene: TRBV28
J gene: TRBJ1-1
clone size: few
D gene: TRBD1
CDR3 protein: CASRGGSLGTEAFF
CDR3 DNA: TGTGCCAGCAGAGGGGGCTCCCTCGGCACTGAAGCTTTCTTT

V gene: TRBV29-1
J gene: TRBJ2-3
clone size: few
D gene: NA
CDR3 protein: CSVGGTAPDTQYF
CDR3 DNA: TGCAGCGTCGGGGGGACAGCACCAGATACGCAGTATTTT

V gene: TRBV2
J gene: TRBJ2-3
clone size: NA
D gene: TRBD2
CDR3 protein: CASSEGSGGSGTQYF
CDR3 DNA: TGTGCCAGCAGTGAAGGTTCCGGCGGGAGTGGGACGCAGTATTTT

V gene: TRBV29-1
J gene: TRBJ2-6
clone size: many
D gene: TRBD1
CDR3 protein: CSAYGQGDPSGANVLTF
CDR3 DNA: TGCAGCGCCTATGGACAGGGGGATCCCTCTGGGGCCAACGTCCTGACTTTC

V gene: TRBV7-9
J gene: TRBJ2-7
clone size: many
D gene: NA
CDR3 protein: CASSTPKPGQRPEQYF
CDR3 DNA: TGTGCCAGCAGTACACCCAAACCGGGACAACGGCCCGAGCAGTACTTC

V gene: TRBV6-5
J gene: TRBJ1-4
clone size: many
D gene: TRBD1
CDR3 protein: CASSYDRGSEKLFF
CDR3 DNA: TGTGCCAGCAGTTACGACAGGGGGTCTGAAAAACTGTTTTTT